The entry below gives a single TCR beta chain sequence along with its context. Germline CDR1 reads SNHLY; CDR2 reads FYNNEI. This CDR3 has 15 amino acids. V was shortened by 9 bases and J by 0 bases, with 18 bases between the two germline ends. The method was immunoSEQ multiplex PCR; TCRdb's version includes in-frame clones alone and lacks a portion of them. Of 45,000 or so clones listed, less than 95% were seen once; the top ten hold approximately 2.6%. These data come from a study of T cell changes during pregnancy in multiple sclerosis. The source of this sequence is a female donor with multiple sclerosis, enrolled in a pregnancy study. The material was CD8+ T cells from peripheral blood mononuclear cells, obtained in the second trimester of pregnancy. The chain links TRBV2 to TRBJ2-7; perhaps TRBD2 as D (6 bases). The CDR3 nucleotides are TGTGCCAGTCTTCTTCGGGGGAAGACCTCCTACGAGCAGTACTTC. Translated: CASLLRGKTSYEQYF.